This is a list of T cell receptor beta chains from one sample in a study of technical replicates of blood from a handful of donors. The method was immunoSEQ multiplex PCR; TCRdb's version includes in-frame clones alone and lacks a portion of them. This table has about 88,000 clones, 85% to 95% appearing once. Sequencing was carried out using T cells isolated from PBMCs. All receptors come from a human donor in good health. Both conserved end residues are part of each CDR3. The order of the fields is D gene, V gene, clone size, J gene, CDR3 DNA, CDR3 protein. A D gene is named only where the DNA matches it firmly. Not every row has a clone size; where given, it reads once, few, many or a size class.

.	TRBV7-2	.	TRBJ2-7	TGTGCCAGCAGCTTAGCGGATTCGGCGGTCTACGAGCAGTACTTC	CASSLADSAVYEQYF
TRBD1	TRBV27	.	TRBJ2-7	TGTGCCAGCAGTCCCCGACAGGGTGTAGCGATCTACGAGCAGTACTTC	CASSPRQGVAIYEQYF
TRBD2	TRBV5-5	.	TRBJ2-5	TGTGCCAGCAGCTCTGACCTGGCCGGGGGGGAGACCCAGTACTTC	CASSSDLAGGETQYF
TRBD1	TRBV7-7	.	TRBJ2-1	TGTGCTAGCAGCTTAAGGGCGACAGGGGAGGTCAATGAGCAGTTCTTC	CASSLRATGEVNEQFF
.	TRBV5-1	.	TRBJ2-7	TGCGCCAGCAGCTTGAGCCAGGGGAGATCCTACGAGCAGTACTTC	CASSLSQGRSYEQYF
.	TRBV6-1	.	TRBJ2-2	TGTGCCAGCAGTGATTACCCGAAGAGGTGGGAGCTGTTTTTT	CASSDYPKRWELFF
.	TRBV5-1	.	TRBJ1-4	TGCGCCAGCACCCCACAGGGTGATGAAAAACTGTTTTTT	CASTPQGDEKLFF
.	TRBV6-5	.	TRBJ2-3	TGTGCCAGCCTCCGGGACATGGGTACAGATACGCAGTATTTT	CASLRDMGTDTQYF
.	TRBV5-8	once	TRBJ1-5	TGTGCCAGCAGCTTGTATAGCAATCAGCCCCAGCATTTT	CASSLYSNQPQHF
.	TRBV27	.	TRBJ2-5	TGTGCCAGCAGCCAAATGGACAGCCAAGAGACCCAGTACTTC	CASSQMDSQETQYF
.	TRBV10-3	.	TRBJ1-4	TGTGCCATCAGTGACCCGCAGCGGGGTTGGGAAAAACTGTTTTTT	CAISDPQRGWEKLFF
TRBD1	TRBV18	.	TRBJ1-1	TGTGCCAGCTCACCAGCAGGGGGCGGTTTCGAAGCTTTCTTT	CASSPAGGGFEAFF
.	TRBV28	.	TRBJ2-2	TGTGCCAGCAGTCTTGGACAGCTAGACACCGGGGAGCTGTTTTTT	CASSLGQLDTGELFF
.	TRBV27	.	TRBJ2-5	TGTGCCAGCAGTGGCAAGATCCAGGGGGAGACCCAGTACTTC	CASSGKIQGETQYF
.	TRBV7-9	once	TRBJ2-1	TGTGCCAGCAGCAGACAGGTGTCAATTGAGCAGTTCTTC	CASSRQVSIEQFF
.	TRBV6-5	.	TRBJ1-3	TGTGCCAGCAGTTACGCAGGCTCTGGAAACACCATATATTTT	CASSYAGSGNTIYF
TRBD1	TRBV6-6	few	TRBJ1-1	TGTGCCAGCAGTTCCGGGACAGGAGGAACCAACACTGAAGCTTTCTTT	CASSSGTGGTNTEAFF
TRBD1	TRBV6-5	.	TRBJ1-6	TGTGCCAGTAAGGGGACAGGGAATTCACCCCTCCACTTT	CASKGTGNSPLHF
.	TRBV5-6	.	TRBJ2-3	TGTGCCAGCAGCTTGGTCCCGGGACATGGGGATACGCAGTATTTT	CASSLVPGHGDTQYF
TRBD1	TRBV28	.	TRBJ2-5	TGTGCCAGCAGTCCCCGGACAGGCCAAGAGACCCAGTACTTC	CASSPRTGQETQYF
TRBD2	TRBV5-1	once	TRBJ2-1	TGCGCCAGCAGCTTAGGCGGGGGGAGATACAATGAGCAGTTCTTC	CASSLGGGRYNEQFF
.	TRBV27	.	TRBJ2-7	TGTGCCAGCAGTCCGTACAGGGACGAGCAGTACTTC	CASSPYRDEQYF
TRBD2	TRBV7-9	.	TRBJ2-5	TGTGCCAGCAGGACTAGCGGAGAGACCCAGTACTTC	CASRTSGETQYF
TRBD2	TRBV11-2	.	TRBJ2-1	TGTGCCAGCAGCCGGACTAGCGCGGAGGGCTACAATGAGCAGTTCTTC	CASSRTSAEGYNEQFF
.	TRBV12-5	.	TRBJ1-5	TGTGCTAGTGGTTTGATCAGGGGTAGCAATCAGCCCCAGCATTTT	CASGLIRGSNQPQHF
TRBD2	TRBV9	.	TRBJ2-1	TGTGCCAGCAGCGTAGAGACTAGCGGGGGGGCCTATGAGCAGTTCTTC	CASSVETSGGAYEQFF
TRBD2	TRBV6-1	.	TRBJ2-5	TGTGCCAGCAGTGAGGGACTAGCGGGAGGGAGTTGGGAGACCCAGTACTTC	CASSEGLAGGSWETQYF
.	TRBV2	.	TRBJ1-1	TGTGCCAGCAGTGAAATGGGAGGCCTGAACACTGAAGCTTTCTTT	CASSEMGGLNTEAFF
.	TRBV29-1	.	TRBJ2-1	TGCAGCGTTGAACTGAGGAGGCCTAATGAGCAGTTCTTC	CSVELRRPNEQFF
.	TRBV4-1	.	TRBJ1-3	TGCGCCAGCAGCCAAGGGTCCAGGGGAAACACCATATATTTT	CASSQGSRGNTIYF
.	TRBV7-9	.	TRBJ2-7	TGTGCCAGCACCAATCGGGACACCCGCTACGAGCAGTACTTC	CASTNRDTRYEQYF
TRBD2	TRBV27	.	TRBJ2-3	TGTGCCAGCCTACTAGCGGGGGGTGCAGATACGCAGTATTTT	CASLLAGGADTQYF
.	TRBV21-1	.	TRBJ2-5	TGTGCCAGCAGCAGCGGGACAGAGAAAGAGACCCAGTACTTC	CASSSGTEKETQYF
.	TRBV29-1	.	TRBJ1-2	TGCAGCGTCAGAGTTTCCGGGGGGGATCGGTATGGCTACACCTTC	CSVRVSGGDRYGYTF
.	TRBV7-2	few	TRBJ2-1	TGTGCCAGCAGCTTCCAGGACACCTACAATGAGCAGTTCTTC	CASSFQDTYNEQFF
TRBD2	TRBV7-2	.	TRBJ2-7	TGTGCCAGCAAGACTAGCAGTCTTTACGAGCAGTACTTC	CASKTSSLYEQYF
TRBD2	TRBV7-8	once	TRBJ2-2	TGTGCCAGCAGCCCACCCGAGCGGGGATACACCGGGGAGCTGTTTTTT	CASSPPERGYTGELFF
.	TRBV6-1	few	TRBJ1-5	TGTGCCAGCAGTGAACGGGGGATTCGCAATCAGCCCCAGCATTTT	CASSERGIRNQPQHF
.	TRBV19	.	TRBJ1-2	TGTGCCAGTAGTATCCCGACAGGCGCCTATGGCTACACCTTC	CASSIPTGAYGYTF
TRBD2	TRBV2	.	TRBJ2-2	TGTGCCAGCAGTCCGGGACTAGCATTAACCGGGGAGCTGTTTTTT	CASSPGLALTGELFF
TRBD1	TRBV20-1	.	TRBJ1-2	TGCAGTACCGGGACAGACTATGGCTACACCTTC	CSTGTDYGYTF
.	TRBV7-9	.	TRBJ2-3	TGTGCCAGCAGCGCCCCAGGGCTCCTCGGCACAGATACGCAGTATTTT	CASSAPGLLGTDTQYF
.	TRBV21-1	.	TRBJ1-1	TGTGCCAGCAGCCCCTGTAACACTGAAGCTTTCTTT	CASSPCNTEAFF
.	TRBV6-1	.	TRBJ2-7	TGTGCCAGCAGTGAAAGCCCCGGACTGCCAAGGGACGAGCAGTACTTC	CASSESPGLPRDEQYF
.	TRBV6-1	.	TRBJ1-2	TGTGCCAGCAGTGACAGCTATGGCTACACCTTC	CASSDSYGYTF
TRBD2	TRBV4-1	.	TRBJ2-5	TGCGCCAGCAGCCACGGACTAGCGGGTCGCCCCGAAGAGACCCAGTACTTC	CASSHGLAGRPEETQYF
.	TRBV28	.	TRBJ2-1	TGTGCCAGCAGTTTTGGGGGGTTAACCAATGAGCAGTTCTTC	CASSFGGLTNEQFF
.	TRBV4-2	.	TRBJ1-6	TGTGCCAGCACGGGGGGAGGGTATTCACCCCTCCACTTT	CASTGGGYSPLHF
TRBD2	TRBV2	.	TRBJ2-1	TGTGCCACCGGACTAGCGGGAGGGGGTGAGCAGTTCTTC	CATGLAGGGEQFF